A selection of T cell receptor beta chains follows, all from one sample in a study of PD-1 blockade in mismatch repair-deficient tumors. The repertoire was sequenced with immunoSEQ multiplex PCR; TCRdb's copy has only in-frame clones and lacks some. The sample has some 100,000 clones; about four fifths are singletons. Specimen: peripheral blood, collected about eight months after starting pembrolizumab. These receptors came from an adult with mismatch repair-deficient cancer. Each CDR3 is given with its conserved first and last residue. D genes are given only for firm matches. Where a row states a size, it is once, few, many or the class of an expanded clone; other rows omit it.

>TRBD2|16|.|TRBV5-4|TRBJ2-7
TGTGCCAGCAGTTTGACTAGCGGGAAACCGCCCTACGAGCAGTACTTC
CASSLTSGKPPYEQYF
>.|15|.|TRBV19|TRBJ1-1
TGTGCCAGTAGTGAGCCGCAAAGAGGGAACACTGAAGCTTTCTTT
CASSEPQRGNTEAFF
>TRBD1|15|once|TRBV11-3|TRBJ2-3
TGTGCCAGCAGGGAGGACAGGGGGATCACAGATACGCAGTATTTT
CASREDRGITDTQYF
>.|12|.|TRBV9|TRBJ1-3
TGTGCCAGCAGCGGAGAGGGTGACACCATATATTTT
CASSGEGDTIYF
>.|11|.|TRBV6-6|TRBJ2-7
TGTGCCATCCGGGGATCCTACGAGCAGTACTTC
CAIRGSYEQYF
>.|14|.|TRBV19|TRBJ2-7
TGTGCCAGTAGTAAGACAGTGAGCTCCTACGAGCAGTACTTC
CASSKTVSSYEQYF
>.|13|.|TRBV5-6|TRBJ2-5
TGTGCCAGCAGCTTGGGGAACCAAGAGACCCAGTACTTC
CASSLGNQETQYF
>.|15|.|TRBV7-2|TRBJ1-2
TGTGCCAGCAGCTTAGGGAGGGGAACTCACTATGGCTACACCTTC
CASSLGRGTHYGYTF
>TRBD1|16|.|TRBV5-1|TRBJ1-1
TGCGCCAGCAGCTTGGGAAGGGGGCTCGGGAACACTGAAGCTTTCTTT
CASSLGRGLGNTEAFF
>.|13|.|TRBV2|TRBJ1-1
TGTGCCAGCAGCTCAATCGGGGGTGGTGAAGCTTTCTTT
CASSSIGGGEAFF
>.|15|.|TRBV9|TRBJ2-5
TGTGCCAGCAGCGTAGGCCCCCCACCGGGACGAACCCAGTACTTC
CASSVGPPPGRTQYF
>TRBD2|14|few|TRBV19|TRBJ2-1
TGTGCCAGTTCTCTAGCGGGAGTAAGTAATGAGCAGTTCTTC
CASSLAGVSNEQFF
>.|14|once|TRBV12-5|TRBJ1-5
TGTGCTAGTGGCGGGGGGGGTGAAGCCTGGCCCCAGCATTTT
CASGGGGEAWPQHF
>.|14|.|TRBV6-5|TRBJ2-7
TGTGCCAGCAGTGTGGACAGTTCATCCTACGAGCAGTACTTC
CASSVDSSSYEQYF
>.|14|.|TRBV10-2|TRBJ2-1
TGCGCCAGCAGTGATCTTATACTGAACAATGAGCAGTTCTTC
CASSDLILNNEQFF
>.|13|.|TRBV5-1|TRBJ2-3
TGCGCCAGCAGCGTACTAGCATCTGATACGCAGTATTTT
CASSVLASDTQYF
>TRBD1|17|.|TRBV6-1|TRBJ1-4
TGTGCCAGCAGTGCTCAGGGGGCGAGTCGGGGTGGGGAAAAACTGTTTTTT
CASSAQGASRGGEKLFF
>.|14|few|TRBV9|TRBJ1-1
TGTGCCAGCAGCCGTAGGTTGGAGGACACTGAAGCTTTCTTT
CASSRRLEDTEAFF
>.|13|few|TRBV19|TRBJ1-1
TGTGCCAGTAGTATAGCCCCAAACACTGAAGCTTTCTTT
CASSIAPNTEAFF
>.|15|.|TRBV6-1|TRBJ1-5
TGTGCCAGCAGCCTAGGACGGGCCAGCAATCAGCCCCAGCATTTT
CASSLGRASNQPQHF
>.|14|.|TRBV5-4|TRBJ2-3
TGTGCCAGCAGCTTGGTACATAGCACAGATACGCAGTATTTT
CASSLVHSTDTQYF
>TRBD1|16|once|TRBV7-8|TRBJ1-3
TGTGCCAGCAGCTTTGACAGGGGTTACGGTGGAAACACCATATATTTT
CASSFDRGYGGNTIYF
>.|13|.|TRBV7-9|TRBJ2-7
TGTGCCAGCAGTGGGGGCCAGGGTTACGAGCAGTACTTC
CASSGGQGYEQYF
>.|13|.|TRBV5-4|TRBJ1-3
TGTGCCAGCAGCTTGGAGAGTGGAAACACCATATATTTT
CASSLESGNTIYF
>.|12|.|TRBV11-2|TRBJ2-1
TGTGCCAGCAGCCCCCTCCCTGGGATCCAGTTCTTC
CASSPLPGIQFF